This entry lists 14 T cell receptor beta chains sequenced from one sample in a study of Tregs in tolerant kidney transplant recipients. The data were produced by immunoSEQ multiplex PCR, yet TCRdb's version contains in-frame clones alone and is incomplete. This table holds over a thousand clones. Mixed chimerism was transient after nonmyeloablative marrow transplants from related graft donors. The sequences come from CD4+ T cells from blood (PBMCs), collected about 15 months after the transplant. The receptor source for this set is a human patient who received a combined kidney and bone marrow transplant. Some T cells may originate from the graft donor.

A word on this clone: With the read ending 3 residues before the CDR3 end, the germline J gene is used to fill in that end. The chain couples TRBV18 to TRBJ2-3; 11 bases line up with TRBD2. V trimming: 4 bases; J trimming: 6 bases; junction bases outside the gene matches: 12. The CDR3 is made up of 17 amino acids. Germline V gives CDR1 KGHSH, CDR2 LQKENI. CDR3 loop: CASSREPGLAAWDTQYF. The covered CDR3 bases are TGTGCCAGCTCACGCGAACCGGGACTAGCGGCGTGGGATACG.

Remarks on this clone: The read falls 3 residues short of the CDR3 end, and the missing part is taken from the germline J gene. V gene TRBV20-1 combines with J gene TRBJ2-5, with D maybe TRBD2 (6 bases). Germline assignment: CDR1 DFQATT and CDR2 SNEGSKA (reference sequence). The CDR3 sequence is 14 residues long. V lost 5 bases, J lost 7 bases, and 20 bases lay in between. CDR3 DNA (partial): TGCAGTGCTGTCCGGGACTGGAACATTGGGACC. Protein: CSAVRDWNIGT. The complete CDR3 protein is CSAVRDWNIGTQYF.

This clone is deemed medium-sized by its frequency. The read falls 3 residues short of the CDR3 end, and the missing part is taken from the germline J gene. The chain joins TRBV30 to TRBJ2-6; 11 bases match TRBD2. V was pared by 5 bases and J by 0 bases, with 0 bases of the junction left unmatched. Germline CDR1 GTSNPN, CDR2 SVGIG (reference sequence). CDR3 size: 15 residues. CDR3 protein: CAWGLAGSGANVLTF. The covered CDR3 bases are TGTGCCTGGGGACTAGCGGGCTCTGGGGCCAACGTC.

Points on this clone: The DNA ends 3 residues before the CDR3 does, and the rest of the CDR3 is filled in from the germline J gene. V is TRBV4-1 and J is TRBJ1-5, with D unresolved. In germline, CDR1 is MGHRA, CDR2 YSYEKL. Trimming cost V 0 bases and J 4 bases, with 4 bases left between them. The CDR3 is made up of 13 amino acids. The sequenced part of the CDR3 DNA is TGCGCCAGCAGCCAAGATCAGAATCAGCCC. Translated: CASSQDQNQP. The complete CDR3 protein is CASSQDQNQPQHF.

As concerns this clone: The missing CDR3 end, 3 residues past where the read stops, is filled in from the germline J gene. The V and J genes are TRBV9 and TRBJ2-3, with 7 bases matching TRBD2. CDR3 length: 17 residues. Germline loops: CDR1 SGDLS, CDR2 YYNGEE. V was pared by 7 bases and J by 1 base, with 15 bases of the junction left unmatched. The CDR3 loop is CASLPFVGLAGTDTQYF. CDR3 bases read: TGTGCCAGCCTGCCGTTTGTGGGGCTAGCGGGCACAGATACG.

Concerning this clone: The CDR3 goes on 3 residues after the read ends, and that part is filled in from the germline J gene. The gene calls are TRBV12-3 or TRBV12-4 and TRBJ1-5, with D hard to call. Trimming stripped 6 bases from V and 0 bases from J, with 9 bases between. The CDR3 has 14 amino acids. The CDR3 reads CASRWTGSNQPQHF. The DNA read from the CDR3 is TGTGCCAGCAGGTGGACTGGTAGCAATCAGCCC.

Concerning this clone itself: The read gets to within 3 residues of the CDR3 end, and the germline J gene fills in the rest. The chain couples TRBV19 to TRBJ2-1; D is ambiguous. With 1 base removed from V and 9 bases from J, the gap between germline ends came to 7 bases. The CDR3 contains 12 residues. Per the germline V gene, CDR1 is LNHDA and CDR2 is SQIVND (reference sequence). The part of the CDR3 DNA that was read is TGTGCCAGTAGTATAGGACATCTTGAG. Translated: CASSIGHLE. The whole CDR3 sequence reads CASSIGHLEQFF.

CDR3 bases read: TGCAGTGCTAGCCCTAGGACTAGCGGTACCTACGAG. Encoded protein: CSASPRTSGTYE. The CDR3 in full is CSASPRTSGTYEQYF. This chain links TRBV20-1 with TRBJ2-7, with TRBD2 identical over 10 bases. Coverage ceases 3 residues before the CDR3 finishes, and the germline J gene fills in the end. The CDR3 contains 15 residues. J was trimmed by 2 bases and V by 3 bases; bases with no gene match: 7. In germline, CDR1 is DFQATT, CDR2 SNEGSKA (reference sequence).

About this clone: The read is 3 residues too short to cover the CDR3 end, so that end is filled in from the germline J gene. The genes are TRBV14 and TRBJ2-1, with unresolved D. Trimming removed 0 bases from V and 6 bases from J, with 6 bases in between. Germline CDR1 is SGHDN and CDR2 is FVKESK. The CDR3 has 13 amino acids. CDR3 amino acids: CASSQDKANEQFF. Incomplete CDR3 DNA: TGTGCCAGCAGCCAAGACAAGGCCAATGAG.

This clone is called medium-sized based on its frequency. A read error may produce the germline difference seen at one junction end. The read comes to an end 3 residues before the CDR3 does, leaving the germline J gene to fill in the end. V usage is TRBV20-1 and J usage is TRBJ1-6; D gene ambiguous. Germline V gene sequence: CDR1 DFQATT, CDR2 SNEGSKA (reference sequence). This CDR3 has 13 amino acids. CDR3: CSAPSDYDSPLHF. Partial CDR3 DNA: TGCAGTGCTCCCTCGGACTATGATTCACCC.

Frequency places this clone as large (0.1 to 1%). The read terminates 3 residues ahead of where the CDR3 ends, so the germline J gene completes it. V gene TRBV20-1 combines with J gene TRBJ2-3, with TRBD2 as a possible D gene (6 bases). V was clipped by 3 bases and J by 6 bases, with 19 bases between them. CDR3 size: 15 residues. Germline values: CDR1 DFQATT, CDR2 SNEGSKA (reference sequence). The part of the CDR3 DNA that was read is TGCAGTGCTAGTGGGCCAGGGAGGTCATCCGATACG. Translated, it gives CSASGPGRSSDT. The full CDR3 sequence reads CSASGPGRSSDTQYF.

This clone is called medium-sized (0.01 to 0.1%) based on its frequency. The read gets to within 3 residues of the CDR3 end, and the germline J gene fills in the rest. The rearrangement links TRBV10-3 to TRBJ2-3; 13 bases map to TRBD2. Germline V gene data show CDR1 as ENHRY and CDR2 as SYGVKD. The ends lost 0 bases at V and 3 bases at J; junction bases unmatched: 9. The CDR3 contains 19 residues. CDR3 DNA, as far as it was read: TGTGCCATCAGTGAGTCGGGGTGGACTAGCGGGAGTGGTACAGATACG. This encodes CAISESGWTSGSGTDT. The full CDR3 sequence reads CAISESGWTSGSGTDTQYF.

This clone is medium-sized by frequency. One end of the junction fails to match germline, which may point to a read error. With the read ending 3 residues before the CDR3 end, the germline J gene is used to fill in that end. Different DNA sequences within this sample yield the same CDR3. V gene TRBV4-2 combines with J gene TRBJ1-5; D possibly corresponds to TRBD1 (5 bases). CDR1 LGHNA and CDR2 YNFKEQ come from the germline V gene. This CDR3 contains 15 residues. CDR3 DNA (partial): TGCGCCAGCAGCCAAGATTCAGGGAGCAATCAGCCC. Protein product: CASSQDSGSNQP. The full CDR3 reads CASSQDSGSNQPQHF.

For this clone: The missing CDR3 end, 3 residues past where the read stops, is filled in from the germline J gene. This chain joins TRBV13 and TRBJ1-1; D call uncertain. V was pared by 2 bases and J by 5 bases, with 12 bases between. This CDR3 region has 14 residues. CDR1 and CDR2 from the germline V gene are PRHDT and FYEKMQ (reference sequence). This CDR3 reads CASSLSLQLTEAFF. The covered CDR3 bases are TGTGCCAGCAGCTTAAGCTTACAGTTGACTGAA.